Listed below are T cell receptor beta chains from one sample, sequenced in a study of cytomegalovirus exposure and HLA in healthy donors. The table came from immunoSEQ multiplex PCR; TCRdb's copy has only in-frame clones and leaves some out. The data contain about 120,000 clones, roughly four fifths of them singletons. Sequenced input: PBMCs. The receptors shown here come from a woman aged 18 to 35 in good health and CMV-seronegative. CDR3s include the opening cysteine and the closing phenylalanine or tryptophan. The order of the fields is V gene, D gene, J gene, clone size, CDR3 DNA, CDR3 protein. The D gene is left open where the match is weak. Clone size is shown for a subset of rows, as once, few, many or a class of expanded clone.

TRBV4-1	NA	TRBJ1-1	NA	TGCGCCAGCAGCCACCTGGGGGACATGAACACTGAAGCTTTCTTT	CASSHLGDMNTEAFF
TRBV5-4	NA	TRBJ2-7	NA	TGTGCCAGCAGCGGGGGCACCTACGAGCAGTACTTC	CASSGGTYEQYF
TRBV5-1	NA	TRBJ2-3	NA	TGCGCCAGCAGCTTGGCAGGGGCGAACACAGATACGCAGTATTTT	CASSLAGANTDTQYF
TRBV6-5	TRBD1	TRBJ1-2	NA	TGTGCCAGCAATCCCAGGGGGCGCGGCTATGGCTACACCTTC	CASNPRGRGYGYTF
TRBV19	TRBD1	TRBJ1-5	NA	TGTGCCAGTAGTCCAGGGACAGCTTATCAGCCCCAGCATTTT	CASSPGTAYQPQHF
TRBV19	NA	TRBJ2-3	NA	TGTGCCAGTAGTATTGGCGGGCTCCGCTCCGCAGATACGCAGTATTTT	CASSIGGLRSADTQYF
TRBV5-4	NA	TRBJ1-2	NA	TGTGCCAGCAGCTTAATAGCAGCAAGGAGGGGCTACACCTTC	CASSLIAARRGYTF
TRBV2	TRBD2	TRBJ2-7	NA	TGTGCCAGCACCAGATTTGGACTAGCGGGGCCGCAGAAGGTGGACGAGCAGTACTTC	CASTRFGLAGPQKVDEQYF
TRBV5-1	NA	TRBJ2-5	NA	TGCGCCAGCAGCTTGGCCTCCGGGGTTCCTCAAGAGACCCAGTACTTC	CASSLASGVPQETQYF
TRBV29-1	NA	TRBJ2-3	NA	TGCAGCGTTGAAATAGGGGCTAGCACAGATACGCAGTATTTT	CSVEIGASTDTQYF
TRBV19	NA	TRBJ2-5	NA	TGTGCCAGTAGTTCAGGGACATTCCAGACCCAGTACTTC	CASSSGTFQTQYF
TRBV27	NA	TRBJ1-5	NA	TGTGCCAGCAGTCTCGCCTCAGGGTTCAATCAGCCCCAGCATTTT	CASSLASGFNQPQHF
TRBV28	TRBD1	TRBJ1-1	NA	TGTGCCAGCAGTTTAAGACAGGGGGCAGCTGAAGCTTTCTTT	CASSLRQGAAEAFF
TRBV27	NA	TRBJ1-4	NA	TGTGCCAGCAGTTTGAATTGGGGCAGGCTTGAAAAACTGTTTTTT	CASSLNWGRLEKLFF
TRBV2	NA	TRBJ2-3	once	TGTGCCAGCAGAAGACAGAGCACAGATACGCAGTATTTT	CASRRQSTDTQYF
TRBV27	NA	TRBJ2-1	NA	TGTGCCAGCAGTCCGCCAACTGCTAATGAGCAGTTCTTC	CASSPPTANEQFF
TRBV30	NA	TRBJ1-4	NA	TGTGCCTGGAGTGTAAAAGGAGGCGAAAAACTGTTTTTT	CAWSVKGGEKLFF
TRBV6-1	NA	TRBJ1-5	NA	TGTGCCAGCAGTGAATGGTTAGGGGCAGGGGCTCAGCCCCAGCATTTT	CASSEWLGAGAQPQHF
TRBV20-1	NA	TRBJ2-5	NA	TGCAGTGCCGGAAAGGGGGAGACCCAGTACTTC	CSAGKGETQYF
TRBV27	TRBD2	TRBJ2-1	NA	TGTGCCAGCAGTTTAAGCGGGGGGGCTGAGCAGTTCTTC	CASSLSGGAEQFF
TRBV19	NA	TRBJ2-7	NA	TGTGCCAGTAGTATAGAAGAAGGGGCCTCCTACGAGCAGTACTTC	CASSIEEGASYEQYF
TRBV30	NA	TRBJ2-1	NA	TGTGCCTGGAGTGTATGGAGGGAAGCGGACAATGAGCAGTTCTTC	CAWSVWREADNEQFF
TRBV28	TRBD2	TRBJ2-3	NA	TGTGCCACCGGGGGGGGGACCACAGATACGCAGTATTTT	CATGGGTTDTQYF
TRBV5-6	NA	TRBJ2-7	few	TGTGCCAGCAGCCTAGGATCAGGGTACTACGAGCAGTACTTC	CASSLGSGYYEQYF
TRBV30	NA	TRBJ2-7	NA	TGTGCCTGGGAAGTTTCAGGGTACGCTACGAAGCAGTACTTC	CAWEVSGYATKQYF
TRBV28	NA	TRBJ1-1	NA	TGTGCCAGCAGTTTAACCCCGGGGAACACTGAAGCTTTCTTT	CASSLTPGNTEAFF
TRBV27	TRBD1	TRBJ2-5	NA	TGTGCCAGCAGTATAACCGGGACAGGGAAAGAGACCCAGTACTTC	CASSITGTGKETQYF
TRBV2	TRBD1	TRBJ1-1	NA	TGTGCCAGCACTCAAAGGACAGGGAGGACTGAAGCTTTCTTT	CASTQRTGRTEAFF
TRBV9	TRBD2	TRBJ2-2	NA	TGTGCCAGCAGCGCTAGAGAGCGGGGACACACCGGGGAGCTGTTTTTT	CASSARERGHTGELFF
TRBV5-1	NA	TRBJ1-1	few	TGCGCCAGCAGCTTGGCCTGGTCAGGGGCAAACACTGAAGCTTTCTTT	CASSLAWSGANTEAFF
TRBV11-2	TRBD1	TRBJ1-4	NA	TGTGCCAGCAGCCCAGCATTAGGGACAGGGCGGTTTGAAAGGGAAAAACTGTTTTTT	CASSPALGTGRFEREKLFF
TRBV5-1	NA	TRBJ1-2	NA	TGCGCCAGCAGCCCGGACCCTGACAGTTTCGGGGGCTACACCTTC	CASSPDPDSFGGYTF
TRBV7-3	TRBD1	TRBJ2-5	few	TGTGCCAGCAGCTTACAGGGGGCAGGGGAGACCCAGTACTTC	CASSLQGAGETQYF
TRBV2	NA	TRBJ2-1	once	TGTGCCAGCAGTGCGGACAGATACAATGAGCAGTTCTTC	CASSADRYNEQFF
TRBV7-9	NA	TRBJ1-1	NA	TGTGCCAGCAGCTTTTCGCGGAGTAGGCCTGAAGCTTTCTTT	CASSFSRSRPEAFF
TRBV5-8	TRBD1	TRBJ1-4	NA	TGTGCCAGCAGCTTCTATCGGACAGGATTGAATGAAAAACTGTTTTTT	CASSFYRTGLNEKLFF
TRBV6-5	TRBD2	TRBJ2-1	NA	TGTGCCAGCAGTCTAACTAGCGCAGGAAACAATGAGCAGTTCTTC	CASSLTSAGNNEQFF
TRBV25-1	NA	TRBJ2-3	NA	TGTGCCAGCAGTGAACTCGGGCAGCTAGCTAGCACAGATACGCAGTATTTT	CASSELGQLASTDTQYF
TRBV27	TRBD1	TRBJ1-1	NA	TGTGCCAGCAGTCCCCGGACAGGGAAGAACACTGAAGCTTTCTTT	CASSPRTGKNTEAFF
TRBV19	NA	TRBJ1-1	NA	TGTGCCAGTATCGGACAGAGGAACACTGAAGCTTTCTTT	CASIGQRNTEAFF
TRBV27	TRBD2	TRBJ2-1	NA	TGTGCCAGCACAGGCCTAGCGGGGGGGCTATCCTACAATGAGCAGTTCTTC	CASTGLAGGLSYNEQFF
TRBV5-1	NA	TRBJ2-5	NA	TGCGCCAGCAGCTCGGACAACCAAGAGACCCAGTACTTC	CASSSDNQETQYF
TRBV27	NA	TRBJ2-3	NA	TGTGCCAGCAGTAAACAGGGTAGGAGCACAGATACGCAGTATTTT	CASSKQGRSTDTQYF
TRBV5-4	NA	TRBJ2-1	few	TGTGCCAGCAGCTCCCTGAAAGGGGATGAGCAGTTCTTC	CASSSLKGDEQFF
TRBV6-5	NA	TRBJ2-5	NA	TGTGCCAGCCAGGGATTCGGGACAAAAGAGACCCAGTACTTC	CASQGFGTKETQYF
TRBV15	NA	TRBJ2-2	few	TGTGCCACCAGCAGAGATAAAGGGGTAATTAGGACCGGGGAGCTGTTTTTT	CATSRDKGVIRTGELFF
TRBV28	TRBD1	TRBJ1-1	NA	TGTGCCAGCAGTTCCACCGGACAGGGGAACACTGAAGCTTTCTTT	CASSSTGQGNTEAFF